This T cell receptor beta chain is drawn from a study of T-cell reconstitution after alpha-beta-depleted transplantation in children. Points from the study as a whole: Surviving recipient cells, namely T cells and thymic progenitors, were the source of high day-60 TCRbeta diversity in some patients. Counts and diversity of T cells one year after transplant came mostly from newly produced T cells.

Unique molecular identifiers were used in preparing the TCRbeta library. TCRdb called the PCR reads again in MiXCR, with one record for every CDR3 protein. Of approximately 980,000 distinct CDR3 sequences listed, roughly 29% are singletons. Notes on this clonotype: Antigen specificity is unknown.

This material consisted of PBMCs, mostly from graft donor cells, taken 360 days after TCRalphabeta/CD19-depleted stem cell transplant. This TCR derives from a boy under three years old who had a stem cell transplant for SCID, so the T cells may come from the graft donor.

CDR3 loop: CASFRPPLAGSTDTQYF. The DNA of the CDR3 is TGTGCCAGCTTTCGCCCCCCACTAGCGGGGAGCACAGATACGCAGTATTTT. This chain uses TRBV7-9 with TRBJ2-3; 10 positions match TRBD2. This CDR3 has 17 amino acids. The junction had 11 bases not matched to a gene; V was cut back by 8 bases and J by 0 bases. The germline V gene has CDR1 SEHNR and CDR2 FQNEAQ (reference sequence).